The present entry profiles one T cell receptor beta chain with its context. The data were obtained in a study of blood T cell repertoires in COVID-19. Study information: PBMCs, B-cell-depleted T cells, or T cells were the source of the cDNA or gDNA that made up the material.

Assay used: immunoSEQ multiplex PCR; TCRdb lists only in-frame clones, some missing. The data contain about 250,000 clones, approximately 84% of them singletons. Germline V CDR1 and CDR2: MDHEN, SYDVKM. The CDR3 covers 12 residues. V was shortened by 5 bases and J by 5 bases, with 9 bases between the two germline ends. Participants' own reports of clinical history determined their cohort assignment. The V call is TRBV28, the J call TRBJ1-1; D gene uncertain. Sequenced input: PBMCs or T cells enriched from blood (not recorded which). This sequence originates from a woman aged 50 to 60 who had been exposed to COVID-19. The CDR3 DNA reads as TGTGCCAGCAGTCCGAGTTATACTGAAGCTTTCTTT. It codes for CASSPSYTEAFF.